The entry below describes one T cell receptor (beta chain). The sample comes from a study of beta chain features in type 1 diabetes. The CDR3 is made up of 15 amino acids. V trimming: 3 bases; J trimming: 4 bases; junction bases outside the gene matches: 5. Germline CDR1 and CDR2: LNHDA and SQIVND (reference sequence). Expressed TCRB transcripts were sequenced, since all the RNA that had been isolated was reverse transcribed. The repertoire was sequenced with immunoSEQ multiplex PCR; TCRdb's copy has only in-frame clones and lacks some. The repertoire holds roughly 120,000 clones, with about two fifths as singletons.

What was sequenced was stem cell memory CD4+ T cells from blood. The receptor was derived from a woman aged 18 to 35 in good health. J is TRBJ2-3 and V is TRBV19; 9 nucleotides align to TRBD1. The CDR3: CASSIRTGAADTQYF. CDR3 DNA sequence: TGTGCCAGTAGTATCAGGACAGGGGCTGCAGATACGCAGTATTTT.